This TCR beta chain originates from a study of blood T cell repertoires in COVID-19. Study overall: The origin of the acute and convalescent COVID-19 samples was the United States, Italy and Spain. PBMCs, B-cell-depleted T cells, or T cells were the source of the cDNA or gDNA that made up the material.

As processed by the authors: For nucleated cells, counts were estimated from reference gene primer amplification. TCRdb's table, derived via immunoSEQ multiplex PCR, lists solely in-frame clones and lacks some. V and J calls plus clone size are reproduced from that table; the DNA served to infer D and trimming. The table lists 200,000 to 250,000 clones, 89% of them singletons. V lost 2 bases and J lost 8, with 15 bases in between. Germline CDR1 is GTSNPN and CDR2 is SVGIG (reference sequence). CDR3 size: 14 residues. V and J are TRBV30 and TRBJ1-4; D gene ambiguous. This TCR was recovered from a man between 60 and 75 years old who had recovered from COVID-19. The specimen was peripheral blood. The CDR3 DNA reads TGTGCCTGGAGTCTGGTGCGCTTCCCCGAAAAACTGTTTTTT. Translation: CAWSLVRFPEKLFF.